The clone carrying this T cell receptor beta chain was seen more than once but under ten times. Its target is unknown. This specimen belongs to a study of T cell repertoires in cytomegalovirus infection. In the study overall: HLA-B-restricted CMV epitopes that are well studied were used alongside recently identified HLA-C-restricted ones. The public TCR beta signatures pointed to both CMV infection and matching HLA type.

General observations from the study: The ex vivo response showed dominance by HLA-C-restricted CMV-specific TCR beta clonotypes.

The CDR3 length is 14 residues. Germline V CDR1 and CDR2: MNHEY, SVGEGT. V was pared by 4 bases and J by 12 bases, with 22 bases between. In TCRdb, the reads were re-called with MiXCR into one record per CDR3 protein. The repertoire has hundreds of thousands of distinct CDR3 sequences, roughly 33% of them found once; the top ten carry about 20%. The chain combines TRBV6-2 or TRBV6-3 with TRBJ2-7, with D possibly called TRBD1 or TRBD2 (5 bases each). The specimen was cultured PBMCs, collected from culture after CMV antigen stimulation. The source of this sequence is a human donor in good health (CMV status not recorded). Some clones in this sample may be carry-over from other donors' samples. For the CDR3, the DNA is TGTGCCAGCAGTTCCGCCGGGTCCCCCTCCGGGGCGTACTTC. It codes for CASSSAGSPSGAYF.